Sequencing of this T cell receptor (beta chain) was carried out in a study of identifying expanded T cells in peripheral blood. The method was immunoSEQ multiplex PCR; TCRdb's version includes in-frame clones alone and lacks a portion of them. The sample has about 47,000 clones, less than 85% seen once. As for this clone: The antigen is not known.

In germline, CDR1 is LNHDA, CDR2 SQIVND (reference sequence). With 5 bases removed from V and 6 bases from J, the gap between germline ends came to 19 bases. This CDR3 has 16 residues. Study results and limitations: Over about two and four weeks, about 15 and 19 clones changed, versus around 1.2 between replicates.

This clonotype originated in a person between 18 and 70 years old in good health. The rearrangement uses TRBV19 and TRBJ1-4, with D perhaps TRBD1 (5 bases). Sequenced: blood. The CDR3 DNA reads as TGTGCCAGTAGTCCCCAGGACACCTCCAAGTATGAAAAACTGTTTTTT. Protein sequence: CASSPQDTSKYEKLFF.